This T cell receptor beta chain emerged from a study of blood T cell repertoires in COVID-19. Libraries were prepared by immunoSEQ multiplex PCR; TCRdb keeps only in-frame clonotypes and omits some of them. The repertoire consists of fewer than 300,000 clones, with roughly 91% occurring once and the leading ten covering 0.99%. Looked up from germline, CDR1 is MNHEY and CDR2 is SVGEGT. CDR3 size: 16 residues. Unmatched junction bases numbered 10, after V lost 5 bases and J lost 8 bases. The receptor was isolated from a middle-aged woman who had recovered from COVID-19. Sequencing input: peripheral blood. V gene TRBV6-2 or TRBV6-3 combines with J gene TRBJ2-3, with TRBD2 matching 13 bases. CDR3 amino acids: CASSPPTSGRAGTQYF. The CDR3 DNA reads TGTGCCAGCAGTCCCCCCACTAGCGGGAGGGCCGGTACGCAGTATTTT.